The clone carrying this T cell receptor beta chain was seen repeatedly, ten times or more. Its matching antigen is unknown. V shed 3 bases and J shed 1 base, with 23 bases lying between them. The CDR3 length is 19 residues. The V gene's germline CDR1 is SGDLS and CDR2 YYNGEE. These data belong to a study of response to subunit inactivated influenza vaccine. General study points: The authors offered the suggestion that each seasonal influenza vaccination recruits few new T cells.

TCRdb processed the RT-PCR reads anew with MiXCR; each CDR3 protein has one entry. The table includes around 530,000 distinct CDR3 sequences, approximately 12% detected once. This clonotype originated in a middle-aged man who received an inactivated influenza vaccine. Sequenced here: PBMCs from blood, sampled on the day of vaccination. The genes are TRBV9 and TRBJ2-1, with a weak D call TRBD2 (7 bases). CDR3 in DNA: TGTGCCAGCAGCGCGGCTATATTTGAGGGGGGGATTTCCTACAATGAGCAGTTCTTC. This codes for CASSAAIFEGGISYNEQFF.